This entry is about one T cell receptor (beta chain). The entry originates in a study of blood T cell repertoires in COVID-19. Original data processing: Amplifying reference gene primers gave estimates of nucleated cell counts. The assay was immunoSEQ multiplex PCR, and TCRdb's table has in-frame clones only and misses some. The V and J calls and clone size come from that table; D and trimming were worked out from the DNA. Of about 57,000 clones listed, around 79% are singletons. J gave up 0 bases and V 3 bases, and 5 bases lay outside the gene matches. The germline V gene has CDR1 MNHNS and CDR2 SASEGT. The CDR3 sequence is 17 residues long.

The V call is TRBV6-1, the J call TRBJ2-3, with TRBD2 matching 11 bases. Sequencing input: peripheral blood. This sequence was found in a human donor in a cohort sampled during active COVID-19. The CDR3 sequence is CASSETSGATSTDTQYF. Written as DNA, the CDR3 is TGTGCCAGCAGTGAGACTAGCGGGGCTACTAGCACAGATACGCAGTATTTT.